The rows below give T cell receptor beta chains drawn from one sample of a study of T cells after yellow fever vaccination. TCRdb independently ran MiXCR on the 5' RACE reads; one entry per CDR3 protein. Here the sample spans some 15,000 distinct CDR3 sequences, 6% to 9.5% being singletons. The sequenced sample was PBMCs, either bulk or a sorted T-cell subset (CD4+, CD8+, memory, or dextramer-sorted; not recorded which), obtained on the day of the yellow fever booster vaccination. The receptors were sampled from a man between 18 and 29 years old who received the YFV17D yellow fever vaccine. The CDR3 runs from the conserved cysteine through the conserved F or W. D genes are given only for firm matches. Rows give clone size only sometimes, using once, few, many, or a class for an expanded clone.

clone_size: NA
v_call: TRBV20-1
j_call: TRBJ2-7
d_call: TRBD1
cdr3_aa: CSARKTGTGRSSYEQYF
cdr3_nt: TGCAGTGCTAGGAAAACCGGGACAGGGAGGAGCTCCTACGAGCAGTACTTC

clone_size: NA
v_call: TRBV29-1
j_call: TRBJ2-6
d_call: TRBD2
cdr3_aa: CSVGRGASGANVLTF
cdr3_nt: TGCAGCGTTGGGCGGGGGGCCTCTGGGGCCAACGTCCTGACTTTC

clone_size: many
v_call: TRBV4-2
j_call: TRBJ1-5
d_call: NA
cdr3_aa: CASSQARGSYQPQHF
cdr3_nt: TGTGCCAGCAGCCAAGCCCGGGGCAGCTATCAGCCCCAGCATTTT

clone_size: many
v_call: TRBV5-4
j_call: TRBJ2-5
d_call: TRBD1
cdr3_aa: CASSLGQKEETQYF
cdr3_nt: TGTGCCAGCAGCCTGGGACAGAAAGAAGAGACCCAGTACTTC

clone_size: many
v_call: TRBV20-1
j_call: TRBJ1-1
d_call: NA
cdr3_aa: CSAANSNTEAFF
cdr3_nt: TGCAGTGCCGCTAACTCGAACACTGAAGCTTTCTTT

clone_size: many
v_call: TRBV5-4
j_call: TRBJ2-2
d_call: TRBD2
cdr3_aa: CASSLRRLAGNTGELFF
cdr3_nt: TGTGCCAGCAGCTTGCGCCGGCTAGCGGGGAACACCGGGGAGCTGTTTTTT

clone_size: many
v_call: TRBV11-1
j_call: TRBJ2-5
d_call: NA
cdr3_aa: CASSTRETQYF
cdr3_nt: TGTGCCAGCAGCACCCGGGAGACCCAGTACTTC

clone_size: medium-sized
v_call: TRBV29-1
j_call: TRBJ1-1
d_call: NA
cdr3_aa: CSVEVRGRENTEAFF
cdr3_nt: TGCAGCGTTGAAGTCCGCGGCAGGGAGAACACTGAAGCTTTCTTT

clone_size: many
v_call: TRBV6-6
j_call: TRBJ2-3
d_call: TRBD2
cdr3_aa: CASRSLAGDLDTQYF
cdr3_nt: TGTGCCAGCAGGTCACTAGCGGGTGATTTGGATACGCAGTATTTT

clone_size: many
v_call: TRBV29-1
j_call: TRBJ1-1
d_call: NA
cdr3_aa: CSPLRVNTEAFF
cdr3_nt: TGCAGCCCCCTCCGGGTGAACACTGAAGCTTTCTTT

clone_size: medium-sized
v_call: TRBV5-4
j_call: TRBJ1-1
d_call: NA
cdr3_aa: CASSPGQNKAFF
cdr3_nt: TGTGCCAGCAGCCCTGGACAGAATAAAGCTTTCTTT

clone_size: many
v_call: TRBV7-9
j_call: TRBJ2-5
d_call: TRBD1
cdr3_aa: CASGTVETQYF
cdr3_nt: TGTGCCAGTGGGACAGTGGAGACCCAGTACTTC

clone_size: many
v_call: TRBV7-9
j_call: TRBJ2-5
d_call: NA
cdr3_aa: CASSLALLGLETQYF
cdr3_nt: TGTGCCAGCAGCTTAGCGCTCTTGGGATTAGAGACCCAGTACTTC

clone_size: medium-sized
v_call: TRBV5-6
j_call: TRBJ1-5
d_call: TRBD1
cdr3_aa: CASSTTGAYQPQHF
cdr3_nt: TGTGCCAGCAGCACGACAGGGGCCTATCAGCCCCAGCATTTT

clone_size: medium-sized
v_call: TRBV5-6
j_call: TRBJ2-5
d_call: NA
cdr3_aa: CASSPTAGTQYF
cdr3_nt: TGTGCCAGCAGCCCAACGGCCGGGACCCAGTACTTC

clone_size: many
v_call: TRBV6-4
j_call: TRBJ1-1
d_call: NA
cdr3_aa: CASSVRPDTKAFF
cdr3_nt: TGTGCCAGCAGTGTACGACCGGATACTAAAGCTTTCTTT

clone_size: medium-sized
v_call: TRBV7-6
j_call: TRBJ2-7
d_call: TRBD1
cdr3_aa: CASSSGTGTSHEQYF
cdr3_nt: TGTGCCAGCAGCTCAGGGACAGGGACGAGCCACGAGCAGTACTTC

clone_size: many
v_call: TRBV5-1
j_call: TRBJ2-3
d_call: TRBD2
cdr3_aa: CASSPSGGALADTQYF
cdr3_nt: TGCGCCAGCAGCCCTAGCGGGGGGGCTTTAGCAGATACGCAGTATTTT

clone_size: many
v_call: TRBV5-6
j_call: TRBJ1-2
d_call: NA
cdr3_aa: CASSLAGTEPNYGYTF
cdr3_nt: TGTGCCAGCAGCTTGGCTGGGACCGAGCCTAACTATGGCTACACCTTC

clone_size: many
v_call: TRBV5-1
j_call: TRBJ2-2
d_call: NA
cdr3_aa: CASSRDANGELFF
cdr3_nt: TGCGCCAGCAGCCGTGACGCTAACGGGGAGCTGTTTTTT

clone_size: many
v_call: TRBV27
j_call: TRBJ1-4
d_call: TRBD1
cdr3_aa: CARHIDRGPSPRATNEKLFF
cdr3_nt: TGTGCCAGACACATCGACAGGGGACCCAGTCCTAGGGCAACTAATGAAAAACTGTTTTTT

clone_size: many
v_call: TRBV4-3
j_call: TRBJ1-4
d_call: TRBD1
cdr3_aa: CASSQGAGGREKLFF
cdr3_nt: TGCGCCAGCAGCCAAGGAGCAGGGGGGCGTGAAAAACTGTTTTTT

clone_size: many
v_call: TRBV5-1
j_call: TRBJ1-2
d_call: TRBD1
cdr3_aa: CASSFGQGATIYGYTF
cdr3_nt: TGCGCCAGCAGCTTCGGACAGGGGGCTACCATCTATGGCTACACCTTC

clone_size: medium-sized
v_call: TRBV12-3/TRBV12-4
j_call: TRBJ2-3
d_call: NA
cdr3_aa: CASTLWLPTDTQYF
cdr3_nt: TGTGCCAGCACCCTATGGCTCCCGACAGATACGCAGTATTTT

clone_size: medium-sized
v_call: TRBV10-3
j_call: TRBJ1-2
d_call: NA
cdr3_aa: CAIGPREAAGYTF
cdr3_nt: TGTGCCATCGGACCCAGAGAGGCCGCTGGCTACACCTTC

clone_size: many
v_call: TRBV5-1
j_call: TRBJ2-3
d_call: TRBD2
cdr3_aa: CASSLGASGYPTDTQYF
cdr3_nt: TGCGCCAGCAGCTTGGGGGCTAGCGGTTATCCCACAGATACGCAGTATTTT

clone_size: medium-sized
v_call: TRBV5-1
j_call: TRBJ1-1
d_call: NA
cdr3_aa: CASSLLGSGEAFF
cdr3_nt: TGCGCCAGCAGCTTGTTGGGTAGTGGTGAAGCTTTCTTT

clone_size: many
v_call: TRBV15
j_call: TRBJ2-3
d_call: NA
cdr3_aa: CATSRDQDTQYF
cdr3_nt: TGTGCCACCAGCAGAGATCAGGATACGCAGTATTTT

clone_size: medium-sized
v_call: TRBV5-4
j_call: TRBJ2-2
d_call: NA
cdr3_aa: CASSLNRGTNTGELFF
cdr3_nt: TGTGCCAGCAGCTTGAACCGAGGGACGAACACCGGGGAGCTGTTTTTT

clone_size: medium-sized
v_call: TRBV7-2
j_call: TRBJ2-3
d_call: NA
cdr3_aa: CASSLGPGADTQYF
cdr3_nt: TGTGCCAGCAGCTTAGGGCCGGGGGCAGATACGCAGTATTTT